The 30 T cell receptor beta chains presented below share a single source sample, sequenced in a study of shared clonotypes between healthy human individuals. This table comes from immunoSEQ multiplex PCR, and its TCRdb copy is limited to in-frame clones, with some not included. The sample contains 2 million to 2.5 million clones, approximately 95% of which appear only once. Sequenced sample: naive CD4+ T cells from PBMCs. Subset defined: CD45RA+ positively selected. The receptors come from a man in his late teens or twenties in good health. Some clones in this sample may be carry-over from other donors' samples.

The table lists this clone with a count of one. The chain joins TRBV5-4 to TRBJ2-1; TRBD1 matches 8 bases. The germline V gene encodes CDR1 SGHNT and CDR2 YYREEE (reference sequence). The junction had 4 bases not matched to a gene; V was cut back by 4 bases and J by 1 base. CDR3 length: 15 residues. CDR3 amino acids: CASSPGGRSYNEQFF. The CDR3 nucleotides read TGTGCCAGCAGCCCAGGGGGCAGATCCTACAATGAGCAGTTCTTC.

CDR3 protein: CASSFTSGIWNIQYF. DNA for the CDR3: TGTGCCAGCAGCTTTACTAGCGGGATTTGGAACATTCAGTACTTC. J is TRBJ2-4 and V is TRBV7-2, with 10 bases fitting TRBD2. The CDR3 is 15 residues long. V shed 3 bases and J 7 bases; nucleotides not matched to a gene: 6. CDR1 and CDR2 (germline): SGHTA, FQGNSA. The full variable domain, completed using reference TRBV7-2 and TRBJ2-4, is GAGVSQSPSNKVTEKGKDVELRCDPISGHTALYWYRQSLGQGLEFLIYFQGNSAPDKSGLPSDRFSAERTGGSVSTLTIQRTQQEDSAVYLCASSFTSGIWNIQYFGAGTRLSVL.

The chain has TRBV12-2 and TRBJ2-3; the table names TRBD2, a call not compared with the DNA. TRBV12-2 is a documented pseudogene. The CDR3 has 23 amino acids. CDR3 region: CASRLATYPGLAGASPWADTQYF. CDR3 sequence (DNA): TGTGCAAGTCGCTTAGCAACCTACCCGGGACTAGCGGGAGCGTCCCCCTGGGCAGATACGCAGTATTTT.

The chain has TRBV7-9 and TRBJ2-1; no definite D call. Trimming left V 5 bases short and J 9 bases short, with 11 bases between. The CDR3 loop spans 12 amino acids. Looked up from germline, CDR1 is SEHNR and CDR2 is FQNEAQ (reference sequence). This CDR3 is CASSISLTEQFF. In DNA form, the CDR3 reads TGTGCCAGCAGCATTAGTCTGACTGAGCAGTTCTTC.

V and J are TRBV28 and TRBJ2-3, with 11 bases that match TRBD2. V lost 5 bases, J lost 8 bases, and 6 bases stayed unmatched. Germline CDR1 reads MDHEN; CDR2 reads SYDVKM. The length of the CDR3 is 14 residues. This chain's CDR3 is CASSRTSGWVTQYF. The CDR3 DNA reads TGTGCCAGCAGTCGGACTAGCGGGTGGGTTACGCAGTATTTT.

This clone was counted a few times. The V gene is TRBV7-2, the J gene TRBJ1-5; D remains ambiguous. The CDR3 extends over 14 amino acids. Germline V gene lookup returns CDR1 SGHTA and CDR2 FQGNSA. V was pared by 5 bases and J by 9 bases, with 17 bases between. The CDR3 spells CASSLSREDGPQHF. The CDR3 DNA is TGTGCCAGCAGCCTCTCTCGGGAGGATGGGCCCCAGCATTTT.

The V gene is TRBV19, the J gene TRBJ2-1; 7 nucleotides agree with TRBD2. The CDR3 has 17 amino acids. CDR1 and CDR2 (germline): LNHDA, SQIVND (reference sequence). The V gene end was trimmed by 3 bases and the J gene end by 0 bases; junction bases not matched to a gene: 8. The CDR3 nucleotides read TGTGCCAGTAGTATGGGTTGGGGCGGGAGCTCCTACAATGAGCAGTTCTTC. Amino acids: CASSMGWGGSSYNEQFF.

The V and J genes are TRBV7-2 and TRBJ2-7; 9 positions match TRBD2. The CDR3 length is 14 residues. Germline V lookup: CDR1 SGHTA, CDR2 FQGNSA. Unmatched junction bases numbered 8, after V lost 6 bases and J lost 5 bases. The CDR3 spells CASRVAGVSDEQYF. DNA of the CDR3: TGTGCCAGCAGAGTAGCGGGAGTGAGCGACGAGCAGTACTTC. The variable domain in full, completed from reference TRBV7-2 and TRBJ2-7, reads GAGVSQSPSNKVTEKGKDVELRCDPISGHTALYWYRQSLGQGLEFLIYFQGNSAPDKSGLPSDRFSAERTGGSVSTLTIQRTQQEDSAVYLCASRVAGVSDEQYFGPGTRLTVT.

J is TRBJ1-1 and V is TRBV28; D ambiguous. There are 13 residues in the CDR3. The germline V gene encodes CDR1 MDHEN and CDR2 SYDVKM. V lost 7 bases to trimming and J lost 1 base, with 10 bases between them. CDR3 residues: CASILSANTEAFF. For the CDR3, the DNA is TGTGCCAGCATCTTGTCGGCGAACACTGAAGCTTTCTTT.

This clone occurred once. The V and J genes are TRBV5-1 and TRBJ2-3; 12 nucleotides line up with TRBD1. V gave up 4 bases and J gave up 6 bases; unmatched junction bases: 6. Germline-derived CDR1 and CDR2 are SGHRS and YFSETQ. The CDR3 has 15 amino acids. The CDR3 region is CASSPVGTGGDTQYF. CDR3 nucleotide sequence: TGCGCCAGCAGCCCCGTGGGGACAGGGGGCGATACGCAGTATTTT.

The chain links TRBV6-5 to TRBJ2-3; 7 nucleotides match TRBD1. Per germline, CDR1 MNHEY and CDR2 SVGAGI. CDR3 length: 14 amino acids. The V segment lost 5 bases and the J segment 3 bases; nucleotides outside the gene matches: 5. CDR3 amino acids: CASSTRGQTDTQYF. CDR3 bases: TGTGCCAGCAGTACTAGGGGGCAGACAGATACGCAGTATTTT.

This chain connects TRBV11-2 to TRBJ2-7; D is possibly TRBD1 (6 bases). This CDR3 region has 15 residues. Germline V CDR1 and CDR2: SGHAT, FQNNGV. Trimming removed 2 bases from V and 3 bases from J, with 14 bases in between. CDR3 DNA sequence: TGTGCCAGCAGCTTACGTTGGGACAAACGCTACGAGCAGTACTTC. It translates to CASSLRWDKRYEQYF.

The chain combines TRBV28 with TRBJ1-1, with TRBD1 matching over 7 bases. V dropped 5 bases and J dropped 11; count of bases not matched to a gene: 17. The CDR3 runs to 15 residues. Germline assignment: CDR1 MDHEN and CDR2 SYDVKM. The CDR3 DNA follows: TGTGCCAGCAGTACTCTCGGGGACAGAGACCAAAAGGCTTTCTTT. It is translated as CASSTLGDRDQKAFF.

The CDR3 sequence: CASSSGSPGGRGETQYF. The CDR3 region has the DNA TGTGCCAGCAGCTCCGGCAGCCCCGGGGGGCGAGGAGAGACCCAGTACTTC. The genes are TRBV9 and TRBJ2-5, with a weak D call TRBD2 (7 bases). With 4 bases removed from V and 4 bases from J, the gap between germline ends came to 23 bases. The CDR3 consists of 17 residues. The V gene's germline CDR1 is SGDLS and CDR2 YYNGEE.

The chain uses TRBV7-9 and TRBJ1-6; TRBD1 matches at 9 bases. V lost 8 bases and J lost 8; bases outside the gene matches: 7. The germline V gene encodes CDR1 SEHNR and CDR2 FQNEAQ (reference sequence). This CDR3 is 14 amino acids long. This CDR3 is CASGGRQGDSPLHF. CDR3 DNA sequence: TGTGCCAGCGGGGGTCGACAGGGGGATTCACCCCTCCACTTT.

The gene calls are TRBV19 and TRBJ1-1; D unresolved. Trimming shortened V by 2 bases and J by 3 bases, and 10 bases separated the two germline ends. The germline gives CDR1 LNHDA, CDR2 SQIVND (reference sequence). The CDR3 consists of 14 residues. The DNA of the CDR3 is TGTGCCAGTAGTATACGGGATTTTTACACTGAAGCTTTCTTT. It yields the protein CASSIRDFYTEAFF.

The chain uses TRBV7-3 and TRBJ2-3; D is unresolved. This CDR3 has 16 residues. V was pared by 3 bases and J by 2 bases, with 15 bases between. Germline assignment: CDR1 SGHTA and CDR2 FQGTGA. CDR3 DNA: TGTGCCAGCAGCTTTCTTAGCAGTTTTCCCACAGATACGCAGTATTTT. It translates to CASSFLSSFPTDTQYF.

This sequence joins TRBV7-9 and TRBJ2-1; 12 nucleotides match TRBD2. From germline, CDR1 is SEHNR and CDR2 FQNEAQ (reference sequence). The CDR3 extends over 15 amino acids. V was pared by 3 bases and J by 6 bases, with 3 bases of the junction left unmatched. This CDR3 is CASSLLAGGGNEQFF. CDR3 bases: TGTGCCAGCAGCTTGCTAGCGGGAGGGGGCAATGAGCAGTTCTTC.

The V call is TRBV5-1, the J call TRBJ2-7; 13 bases agree with TRBD2. Germline-derived CDR1 and CDR2 are SGHRS and YFSETQ. V was clipped by 4 bases and J by 1 base; unmatched bases: 5. CDR3 length: 16 residues. The CDR3 region has the DNA TGCGCCAGCAGCCAAGGGACTAGCGGGACTTCCTACGAGCAGTACTTC. It is translated as CASSQGTSGTSYEQYF.

This clone has just a few counts. One end of the junction does not line up with germline, which may come from a read error. V usage is TRBV18 and J usage is TRBJ1-1; D perhaps matches TRBD1 (5 bases). Looked up from germline, CDR1 is KGHSH and CDR2 is LQKENI. CDR3 size: 14 residues. Here the CDR3 reads CASSPQVKNTEAFF. CDR3 DNA: TGTGCCAGCTCGCCACAGGTGAAGAACACTGAAGCTTTCTTT.

The chain recombines TRBV7-6 with TRBJ2-7; D not resolved. The CDR3 runs to 13 residues. V lost 3 bases, J lost 2 bases, and 8 bases lay in between. Germline V gives CDR1 SGHVS, CDR2 FNYEAQ. For the CDR3, the DNA is TGTGCCAGCAGCTTGGTACGGGCCTACGAGCAGTACTTC. This sequence encodes CASSLVRAYEQYF.

The chain employs TRBV6-1 and TRBJ2-3; possible D gene TRBD1, 5 bases. Germline V gives CDR1 MNHNS, CDR2 SASEGT. Trimming left V 3 bases short and J 9 bases short, with 7 bases between. CDR3 length equals 11 residues. CDR3 nucleotide sequence: TGTGCCAGCAGTGACAGGGAAACGCAGTATTTT. Its protein product is CASSDRETQYF.

This chain connects TRBV28 to TRBJ2-7; 8 bases agree with TRBD1. J lost 4 bases, V lost 4 bases, and 9 bases had no gene match. This CDR3 has 15 amino acids. In germline, CDR1 is MDHEN, CDR2 SYDVKM. DNA for the CDR3: TGTGCCAGCAGTTCGGGGGCAGGGGGCGCGTACGAGCAGTACTTC. Translated, it gives CASSSGAGGAYEQYF. The complete variable domain, with remaining parts taken from reference TRBV28 and TRBJ2-7, reads DVKVTQSSRYLVKRTGEKVFLECVQDMDHENMFWYRQDPGLGLRLIYFSYDVKMKEKGDIPEGYSVSREKKERFSLILESASTNQTSMYLCASSSGAGGAYEQYFGPGTRLTVT.

The chain recombines TRBV5-1 with TRBJ2-2; TRBD1 aligns across 9 bases. V lost 3 bases to trimming and J lost 7 bases; unmatched junction nucleotides: 10. CDR3 length: 16 amino acids. The germline CDR1 and CDR2 sequences are SGHRS and YFSETQ. The CDR3 DNA reads as TGCGCCAGCAGCTCGCCTCGGGACAGGGTGGTCGGGGAGCTGTTTTTT. This gives the protein CASSSPRDRVVGELFF.

The V call is TRBV5-5, the J call TRBJ1-5; TRBD1 matches at 10 bases. The germline V gene has CDR1 SGHKS and CDR2 YYEKEE (reference sequence). V was clipped by 4 bases and J by 6 bases; unmatched bases: 7. The length of the CDR3 is 15 residues. CDR3: CASSDDRGLGQPQHF. In DNA, the CDR3 is TGTGCCAGCAGCGACGACAGGGGGCTCGGTCAGCCCCAGCATTTT.

V usage is TRBV4-1 and J usage is TRBJ2-1; D ambiguous. Per the germline V gene, CDR1 is MGHRA and CDR2 is YSYEKL. V was shortened by 5 bases and J by 1 base, with 6 bases between the two germline ends. CDR3 size: 13 residues. CDR3 nucleotides: TGCGCCAGCAGCAGCCCGTCCTACAATGAGCAGTTCTTC. Amino acids: CASSSPSYNEQFF.

The rearrangement joins TRBV29-1 to TRBJ2-1; either TRBD1 or TRBD2 may fit D (5 bases each). V lost 5 bases and J lost 0, with 23 bases in between. This CDR3 is 18 amino acids long. Germline lookup yields CDR1 SQVTM and CDR2 ANQGSEA. The CDR3 coding sequence is TGCAGCGTTATTCTCGGGACGCAGTTAAAACCCTCCTACAATGAGCAGTTCTTC. It is translated as CSVILGTQLKPSYNEQFF.

This clone showed up just once. V usage is TRBV19 and J usage is TRBJ1-5; no reliable D call. CDR3 size: 16 residues. CDR1 LNHDA and CDR2 SQIVND come from the germline V gene (reference sequence). V was pared by 3 bases and J by 1 base, with 13 bases between. CDR3 in amino acids: CASSMGSGRSNQPQHF. The CDR3 DNA follows: TGTGCCAGTAGTATGGGGAGCGGCAGAAGCAATCAGCCCCAGCATTTT.

The CDR3 DNA reads as TGTGCCTGGAGGCAGGGCTCTTGGTATGGCTACACCTTC. Encoded protein: CAWRQGSWYGYTF. This chain connects TRBV30 to TRBJ1-2; D may be TRBD1 (5 bases). Trimming removed 3 bases from V and 5 bases from J, with 13 bases in between. This CDR3 has 13 amino acids. The germline gives CDR1 GTSNPN, CDR2 SVGIG (reference sequence). The full variable domain, completed using reference TRBV30 and TRBJ1-2, is SQTIHQWPATLVQPVGSPLSLECTVEGTSNPNLYWYRQAAGRGLQLLFYSVGIGQISSEVPQNLSASRPQDRQFILSSKKLLLSDSGFYLCAWRQGSWYGYTFGSGTRLTVV.

This sequence joins TRBV5-1 and TRBJ1-3; no definite D call. V was cut by 2 bases and J by 0 bases, with 15 bases left in between. The CDR3 extends over 17 amino acids. Germline CDR1 and CDR2: SGHRS and YFSETQ. This CDR3 reads CASSFRTGVNSGNTIYF. Here the CDR3 DNA reads TGCGCCAGCAGCTTCCGGACCGGGGTAAACTCTGGAAACACCATATATTTT. Full variable domain (rest looked up from reference TRBV5-1 and TRBJ1-3): KAGVTQTPRYLIKTRGQQVTLSCSPISGHRSVSWYQQTPGQGLQFLFEYFSETQRNKGNFPGRFSGRQFSNSRSEMNVSTLELGDSALYLCASSFRTGVNSGNTIYFGEGSWLTVV.